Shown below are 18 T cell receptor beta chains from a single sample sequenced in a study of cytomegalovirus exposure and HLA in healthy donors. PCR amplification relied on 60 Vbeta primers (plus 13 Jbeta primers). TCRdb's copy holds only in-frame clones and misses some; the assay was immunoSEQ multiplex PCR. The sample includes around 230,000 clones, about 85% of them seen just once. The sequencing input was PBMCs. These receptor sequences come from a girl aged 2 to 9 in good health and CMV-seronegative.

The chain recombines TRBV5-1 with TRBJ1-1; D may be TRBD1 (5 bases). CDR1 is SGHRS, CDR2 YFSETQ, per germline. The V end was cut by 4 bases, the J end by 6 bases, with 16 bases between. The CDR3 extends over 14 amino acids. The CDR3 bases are TGCGCCAGCAGCCGCGGAGACAGTGGGGCTGAAGCTTTCTTT. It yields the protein CASSRGDSGAEAFF.

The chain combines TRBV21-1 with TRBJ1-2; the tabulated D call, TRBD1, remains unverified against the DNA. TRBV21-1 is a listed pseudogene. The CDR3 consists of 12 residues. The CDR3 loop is CASSQDRDGYTF. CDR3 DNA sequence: TGTGCCAGCTCACAGGACCGTGATGGCTACACCTTC.

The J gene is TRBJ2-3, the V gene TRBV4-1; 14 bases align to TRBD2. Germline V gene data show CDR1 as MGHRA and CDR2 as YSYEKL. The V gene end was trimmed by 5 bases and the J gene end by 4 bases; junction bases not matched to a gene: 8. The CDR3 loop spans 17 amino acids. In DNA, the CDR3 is TGCGCCAGCAGCTACCCGGGACTAGCGGGAGAATCAGATACGCAGTATTTT. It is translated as CASSYPGLAGESDTQYF.

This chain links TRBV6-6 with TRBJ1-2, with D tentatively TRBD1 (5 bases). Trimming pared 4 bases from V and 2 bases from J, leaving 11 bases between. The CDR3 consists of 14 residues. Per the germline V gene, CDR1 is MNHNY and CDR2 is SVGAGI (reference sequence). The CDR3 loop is CASSSNDRNYGYTF. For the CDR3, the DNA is TGTGCCAGCAGTTCCAACGACAGAAACTATGGCTACACCTTC.

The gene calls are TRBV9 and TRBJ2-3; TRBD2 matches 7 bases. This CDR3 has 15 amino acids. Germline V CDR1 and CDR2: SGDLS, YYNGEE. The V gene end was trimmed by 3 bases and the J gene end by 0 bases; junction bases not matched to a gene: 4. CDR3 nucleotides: TGTGCCAGCAGCGACGGGGGGTTTAGCACAGATACGCAGTATTTT. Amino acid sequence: CASSDGGFSTDTQYF.

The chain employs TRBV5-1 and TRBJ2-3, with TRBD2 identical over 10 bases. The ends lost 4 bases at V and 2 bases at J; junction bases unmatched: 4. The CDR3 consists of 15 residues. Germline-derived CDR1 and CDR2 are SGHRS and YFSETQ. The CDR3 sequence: CASSRTSGNTDTQYF. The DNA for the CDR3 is TGCGCCAGCAGCAGGACTAGCGGTAACACAGATACGCAGTATTTT.

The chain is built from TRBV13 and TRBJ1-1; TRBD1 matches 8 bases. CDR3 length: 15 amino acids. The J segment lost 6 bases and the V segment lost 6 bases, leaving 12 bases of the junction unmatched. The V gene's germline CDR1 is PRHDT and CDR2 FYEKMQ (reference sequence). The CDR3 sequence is CASSAAGTGPPEAFF. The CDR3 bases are TGTGCCAGCAGTGCCGCCGGGACAGGTCCCCCTGAAGCTTTCTTT.

The CDR3 protein is CASSTNRGSASYEQYF. As DNA, the CDR3 is TGTGCCAGTAGTACAAACAGGGGATCGGCCTCCTACGAGCAGTACTTC. The chain employs TRBV19 and TRBJ2-7; 7 bases match TRBD1. CDR1 and CDR2 (germline): LNHDA, SQIVND (reference sequence). Trimming cost V 4 bases and J 0 bases; bases outside gene matches: 9. The CDR3 has 16 residues.

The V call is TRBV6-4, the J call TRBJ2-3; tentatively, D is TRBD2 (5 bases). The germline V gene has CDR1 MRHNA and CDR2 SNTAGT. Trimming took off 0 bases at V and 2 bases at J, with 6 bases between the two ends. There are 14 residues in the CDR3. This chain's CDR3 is CASSDSGATDTQYF. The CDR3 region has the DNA TGTGCCAGCAGTGACTCGGGAGCCACAGATACGCAGTATTTT.

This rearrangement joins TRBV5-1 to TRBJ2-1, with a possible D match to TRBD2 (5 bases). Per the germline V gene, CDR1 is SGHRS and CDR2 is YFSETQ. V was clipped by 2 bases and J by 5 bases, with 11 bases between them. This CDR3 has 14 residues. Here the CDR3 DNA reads TGCGCCAGCAGCTTCCCCGGGAAGGACAATGAGCAGTTCTTC. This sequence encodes CASSFPGKDNEQFF.

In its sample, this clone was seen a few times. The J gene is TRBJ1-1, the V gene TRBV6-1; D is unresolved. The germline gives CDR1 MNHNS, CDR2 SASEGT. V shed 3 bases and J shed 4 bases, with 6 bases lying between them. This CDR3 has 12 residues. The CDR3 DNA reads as TGTGCCAGCAGTGACTCGGTCACTGAAGCTTTCTTT. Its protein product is CASSDSVTEAFF.

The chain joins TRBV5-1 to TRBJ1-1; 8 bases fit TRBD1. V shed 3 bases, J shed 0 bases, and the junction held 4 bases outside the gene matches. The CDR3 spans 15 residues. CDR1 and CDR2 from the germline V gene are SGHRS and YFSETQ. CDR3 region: CASSSGGVMNTEAFF. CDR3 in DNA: TGCGCCAGCAGCTCAGGGGGCGTAATGAACACTGAAGCTTTCTTT.

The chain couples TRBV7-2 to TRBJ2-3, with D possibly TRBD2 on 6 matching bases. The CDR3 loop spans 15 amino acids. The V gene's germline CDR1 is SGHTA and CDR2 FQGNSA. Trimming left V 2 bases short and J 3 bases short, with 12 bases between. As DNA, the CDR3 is TGTGCCAGCAGCTTAACTAGGAGGGATACAGATACGCAGTATTTT. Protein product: CASSLTRRDTDTQYF.

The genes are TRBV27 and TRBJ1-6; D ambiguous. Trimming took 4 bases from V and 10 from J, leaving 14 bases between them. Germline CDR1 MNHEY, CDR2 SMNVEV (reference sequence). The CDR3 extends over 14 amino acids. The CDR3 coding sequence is TGTGCCAGCAGTTCGGAGGCCCTAGGGTCACCCCTCCACTTT. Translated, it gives CASSSEALGSPLHF.

The CDR3 bases are TGTGCCAGCAGCTTACGGGGACAGTTGATGAACACTGAAGCTTTCTTT. Its protein is CASSLRGQLMNTEAFF. This chain links TRBV7-9 with TRBJ1-1, with 7 bases aligning to TRBD1. V lost 2 bases, J lost 0 bases, and 6 bases stayed unmatched. Germline V gene data show CDR1 as SEHNR and CDR2 as FQNEAQ (reference sequence). This CDR3 is built from 16 residues. Combining the CDR3 with reference TRBV7-9 and TRBJ1-1 gives the whole variable domain DTGVSQNPRHKITKRGQNVTFRCDPISEHNRLYWYRQTLGQGPEFLTYFQNEAQLEKSRLLSDRFSAERPKGSFSTLEIQRTEQGDSAMYLCASSLRGQLMNTEAFFGQGTRLTVV.

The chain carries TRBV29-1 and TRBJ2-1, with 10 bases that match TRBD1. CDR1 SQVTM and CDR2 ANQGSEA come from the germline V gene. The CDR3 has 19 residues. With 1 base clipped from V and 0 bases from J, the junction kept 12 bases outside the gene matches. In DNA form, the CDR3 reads TGCAGCGTTGAAGGTTGGGGACAGGGGAGACTGAGCTCCTACAATGAGCAGTTCTTC. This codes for CSVEGWGQGRLSSYNEQFF.

As DNA, the CDR3 is TGTGCCAGCAGCTTAGCGCCCCAGGGTCGATATGGCTACACCTTC. Translated, it gives CASSLAPQGRYGYTF. The chain is built from TRBV7-8 and TRBJ1-2; TRBD1 might be the D (5 bases). The CDR3 extends over 15 amino acids. CDR1 is SGHVS, CDR2 FQNEAQ, per germline. Trimming removed 0 bases from V and 5 bases from J, with 13 bases in between.

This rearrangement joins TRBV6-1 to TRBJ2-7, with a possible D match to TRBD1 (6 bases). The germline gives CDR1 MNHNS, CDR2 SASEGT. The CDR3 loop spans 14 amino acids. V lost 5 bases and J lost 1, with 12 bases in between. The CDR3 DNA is TGTGCCAGCAGTCCGGGACACTTTTCCTACGAGCAGTACTTC. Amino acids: CASSPGHFSYEQYF.